The clone carrying this T cell receptor (beta chain) has a handful of counts. The target antigen is unknown. This sample was included in a study of T cells after yellow fever vaccination. Study-wide context: Fractions containing few cells were prepared with SMART-Seq v4 Ultra Low Input.

V was trimmed by 8 bases and J by 6 bases, leaving 20 bases between them. CDR1 and CDR2 (germline): SGHTA, FQGNSA. The CDR3 consists of 15 residues. A process of 5'RACE template switching, which added a universal primer site and UMIs, was used to make TCR cDNA. In TCRdb, the 5' RACE reads were re-called with MiXCR into one record per CDR3 protein. The sample holds 300,000 to 450,000 distinct CDR3 sequences; roughly 8.3% are singletons and the top ten take 17%. Study conclusions and caveats: Booster samples showed a return of most primary-vaccination clones (under 98% CD4, 88% CD8). Abundant clonotypes from the bulk population could get into FACS-sorted repertoires as contaminants.

The sequence was obtained from a man aged 18 to 29 who received the YFV17D yellow fever vaccine. The rearrangement uses TRBV7-2 and TRBJ1-5; D perhaps matches TRBD1 (6 bases). The source was PBMCs, collected around 45 days after the first yellow fever vaccination. The CDR3 spells CASLERAGVAQPQHF. The DNA for the CDR3 is TGTGCCAGCTTGGAGAGGGCAGGGGTAGCTCAGCCCCAGCATTTT.